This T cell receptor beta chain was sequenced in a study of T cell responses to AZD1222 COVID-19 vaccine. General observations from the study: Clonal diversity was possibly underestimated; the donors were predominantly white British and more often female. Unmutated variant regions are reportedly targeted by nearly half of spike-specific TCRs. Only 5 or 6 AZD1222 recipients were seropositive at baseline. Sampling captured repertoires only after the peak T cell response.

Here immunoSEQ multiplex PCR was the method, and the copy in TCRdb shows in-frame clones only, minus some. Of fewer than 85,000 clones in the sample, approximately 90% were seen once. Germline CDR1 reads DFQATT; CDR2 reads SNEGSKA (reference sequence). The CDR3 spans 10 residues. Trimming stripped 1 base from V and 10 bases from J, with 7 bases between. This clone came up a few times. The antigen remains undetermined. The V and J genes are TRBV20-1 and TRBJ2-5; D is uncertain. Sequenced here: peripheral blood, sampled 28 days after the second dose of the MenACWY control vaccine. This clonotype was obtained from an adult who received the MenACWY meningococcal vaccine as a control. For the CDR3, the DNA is TGCAGTGCTAGAGTTGCGATCCAGTACTTC. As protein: CSARVAIQYF.